This section outlines one T cell receptor beta chain sequence together with its context. Its target is not known. The source of the sample is a study of cytomegalovirus exposure and HLA in healthy donors. Study-wide results and limits: Most CMV-associated TCR beta chains were later found to appear HLA-restricted. In a later analysis, across HLA loci, associated TCR counts were highest for DRB1, lowest for HLA-C.

Losses at the gene ends were 5 bases for V and 0 bases for J; bases not matched to a gene: 15. The germline V gene has CDR1 SGHVS and CDR2 FQNEAQ. CDR3 length equals 20 residues. Researchers ran the PCR with 60 Vbeta and 13 Jbeta primers. Repertoires were generated with immunoSEQ multiplex PCR, while TCRdb's copy carries only in-frame clones and drops some. The sample yields 95,000 to 150,000 clones, approximately 65% seen once. The chain joins TRBV7-8 to TRBJ2-1; 11 positions agree with TRBD2. Sequencing used PBMCs. The receptor was isolated from a man between 18 and 35 years old in good health and CMV-seronegative. DNA of the CDR3: TGTGCCAGCAGCCCTATGGGACTAGCGGCGTCGGTTGGCTCCTACAATGAGCAGTTCTTC. Translating it yields CASSPMGLAASVGSYNEQFF.